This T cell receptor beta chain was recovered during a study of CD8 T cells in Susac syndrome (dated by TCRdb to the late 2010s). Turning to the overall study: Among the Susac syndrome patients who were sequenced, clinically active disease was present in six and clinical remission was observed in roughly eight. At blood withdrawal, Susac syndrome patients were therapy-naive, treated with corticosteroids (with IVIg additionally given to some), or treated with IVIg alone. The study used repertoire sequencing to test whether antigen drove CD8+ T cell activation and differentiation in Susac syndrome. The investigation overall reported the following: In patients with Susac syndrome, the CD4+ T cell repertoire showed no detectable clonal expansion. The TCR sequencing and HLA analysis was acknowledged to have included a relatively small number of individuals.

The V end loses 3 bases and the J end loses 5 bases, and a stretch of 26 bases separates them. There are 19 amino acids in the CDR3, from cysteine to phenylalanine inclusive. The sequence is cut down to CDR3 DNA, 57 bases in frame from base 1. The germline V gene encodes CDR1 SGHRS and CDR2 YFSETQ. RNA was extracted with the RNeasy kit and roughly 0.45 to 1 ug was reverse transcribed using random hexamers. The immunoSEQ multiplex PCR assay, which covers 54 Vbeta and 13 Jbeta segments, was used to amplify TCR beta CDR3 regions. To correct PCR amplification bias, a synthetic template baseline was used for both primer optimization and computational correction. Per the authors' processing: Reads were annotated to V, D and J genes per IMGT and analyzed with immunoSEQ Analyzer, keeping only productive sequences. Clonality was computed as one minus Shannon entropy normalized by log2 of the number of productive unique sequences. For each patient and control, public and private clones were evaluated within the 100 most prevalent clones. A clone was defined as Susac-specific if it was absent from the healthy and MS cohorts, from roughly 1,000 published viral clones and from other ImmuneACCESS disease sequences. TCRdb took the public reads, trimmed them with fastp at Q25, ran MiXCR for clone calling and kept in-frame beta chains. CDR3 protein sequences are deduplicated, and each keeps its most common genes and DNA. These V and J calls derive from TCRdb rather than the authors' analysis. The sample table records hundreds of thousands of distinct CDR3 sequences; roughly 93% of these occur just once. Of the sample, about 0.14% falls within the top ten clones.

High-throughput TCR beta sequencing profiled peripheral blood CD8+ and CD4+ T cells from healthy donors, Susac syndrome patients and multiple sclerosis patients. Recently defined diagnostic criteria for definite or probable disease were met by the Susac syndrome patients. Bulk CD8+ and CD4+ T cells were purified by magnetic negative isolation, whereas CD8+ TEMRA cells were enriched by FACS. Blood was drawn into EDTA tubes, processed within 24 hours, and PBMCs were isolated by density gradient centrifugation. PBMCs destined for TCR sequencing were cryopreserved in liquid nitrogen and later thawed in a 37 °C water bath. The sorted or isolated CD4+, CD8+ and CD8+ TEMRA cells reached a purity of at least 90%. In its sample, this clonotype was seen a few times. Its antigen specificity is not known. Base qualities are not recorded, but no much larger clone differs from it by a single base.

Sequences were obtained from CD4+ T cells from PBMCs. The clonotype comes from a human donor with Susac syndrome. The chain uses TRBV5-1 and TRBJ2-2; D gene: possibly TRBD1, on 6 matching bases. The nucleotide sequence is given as TGCGCCAGCAGCTCGGGACAACTACCCTCTCTTCTTGGGACCGGGGAGCTGTTTTTT. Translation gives CASSSGQLPSLLGTGELFF.